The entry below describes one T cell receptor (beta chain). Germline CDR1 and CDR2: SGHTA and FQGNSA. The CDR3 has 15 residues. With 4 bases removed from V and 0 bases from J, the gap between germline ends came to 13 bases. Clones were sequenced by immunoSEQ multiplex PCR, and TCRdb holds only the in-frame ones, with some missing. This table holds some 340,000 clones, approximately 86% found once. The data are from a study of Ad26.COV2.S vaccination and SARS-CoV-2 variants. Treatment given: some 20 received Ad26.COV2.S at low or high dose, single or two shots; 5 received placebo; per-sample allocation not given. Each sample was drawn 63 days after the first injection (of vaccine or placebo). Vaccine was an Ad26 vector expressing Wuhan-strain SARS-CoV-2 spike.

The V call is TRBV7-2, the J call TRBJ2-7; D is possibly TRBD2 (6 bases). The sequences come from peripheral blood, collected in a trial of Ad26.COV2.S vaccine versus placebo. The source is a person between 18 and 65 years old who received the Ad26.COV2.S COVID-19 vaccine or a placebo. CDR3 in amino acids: CASSSLAGPSYEQYF. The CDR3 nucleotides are TGTGCCAGCAGCTCTCTCGCGGGGCCCTCCTACGAGCAGTACTTC.